This T cell receptor (beta chain) was recovered during a study of shared clonotypes between healthy human individuals. Per germline, CDR1 SQVTM and CDR2 ANQGSEA. Trimming pared 5 bases from V and 7 bases from J, leaving 9 bases between. This CDR3 is 11 amino acids long. Some clones are missing from TCRdb's copy, which holds only in-frame ones; the method was immunoSEQ multiplex PCR. This sample has approximately 1.5 million clones, with 95% to 99% found just once. Adult Caucasians living in Nashville, Tennessee made up all of the donors. A CD45RA-negative memory subset and a CD45RA+ naive subset were separated from the CD4+ cells.

Sequences were obtained from naive CD4+ T cells sorted from blood. The subset was: CD45RA+ positively selected. This clonotype was obtained from a man aged 25 to 40 in good health. V usage is TRBV29-1 and J usage is TRBJ2-1; D might be TRBD1 (6 bases). The CDR3: CSVRTANEQFF. The CDR3 DNA follows: TGCAGCGTTAGGACAGCTAATGAGCAGTTCTTC.